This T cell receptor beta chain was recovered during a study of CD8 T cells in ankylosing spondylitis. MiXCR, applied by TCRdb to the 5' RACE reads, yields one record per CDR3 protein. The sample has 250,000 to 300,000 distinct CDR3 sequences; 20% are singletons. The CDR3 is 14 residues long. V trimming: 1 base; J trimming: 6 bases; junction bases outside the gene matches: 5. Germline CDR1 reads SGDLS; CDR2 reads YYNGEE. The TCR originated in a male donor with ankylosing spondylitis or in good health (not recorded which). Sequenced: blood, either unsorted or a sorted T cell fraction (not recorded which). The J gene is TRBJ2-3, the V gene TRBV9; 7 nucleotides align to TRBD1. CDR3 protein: CASSVSRGLDTQYF. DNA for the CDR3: TGTGCCAGCAGCGTAAGTAGGGGGCTGGATACGCAGTATTTT.